The 32 T cell receptor beta chains below all came from one sample that was sequenced in a study of blood T cell repertoires in COVID-19 (dated by TCRdb to the early 2020s). The library came from the immunoSEQ multiplex PCR assay. TCRdb limited this immuneACCESS table to in-frame rearrangements with V and J called. A share of clones is missing; checked studies link under half to unresolved V genes, and the rest is unexplained. A total of fewer than 65,000 clones appear in this sample, around 87% of them only once. Over 6.5% of the sample lies in the top ten. The sample was peripheral blood. All receptors derive from a man aged 60 to 75 with acute or convalescent COVID-19.

The J gene is TRBJ1-1, the V gene TRBV5-1; D unresolved. Trimming stripped 0 bases from V and 4 bases from J, with 13 bases between. The germline gives CDR1 SGHRS, CDR2 YFSETQ. The CDR3 totals 15 residues. CDR3 nucleotides: TGCGCCAGCAGCTTGGATGGAGGGAAGGGCACTGAAGCTTTCTTT. Residues: CASSLDGGKGTEAFF.

The chain uses TRBV19 and TRBJ2-7, with D unresolved. The CDR3 runs to 13 residues. Germline V gives CDR1 LNHDA, CDR2 SQIVND (reference sequence). Trimming took off 2 bases at V and 5 bases at J, with 10 bases between the two ends. CDR3 residues: CASSISQTNEQYF. The CDR3 DNA reads as TGTGCCAGTAGTATAAGTCAGACAAACGAGCAGTACTTC.

The sample holds one count of this clone. This chain uses TRBV30 with TRBJ2-7, with a weak D call TRBD2 (6 bases). Germline V gives CDR1 GTSNPN, CDR2 SVGIG (reference sequence). V shed 0 bases and J shed 4 bases, with 10 bases lying between them. The CDR3 extends over 13 amino acids. CDR3 in DNA: TGTGCCTGGAGTGTTGGGGGGACGTACGAGCAGTACTTC. Translation: CAWSVGGTYEQYF.

This chain uses TRBV7-2 with TRBJ1-5; D is unclear. The CDR3 has 14 amino acids. Germline CDR1 is SGHTA and CDR2 is FQGNSA. V lost 2 bases to trimming and J lost 0 bases, with 5 bases between them. The CDR3 here is CASSLIYSNQPQHF. CDR3 nucleotide sequence: TGTGCCAGCAGCTTAATTTATAGCAATCAGCCCCAGCATTTT. The variable domain in full, completed from reference TRBV7-2 and TRBJ1-5, reads GAGVSQSPSNKVTEKGKDVELRCDPISGHTALYWYRQSLGQGLEFLIYFQGNSAPDKSGLPSDRFSAERTGGSVSTLTIQRTQQEDSAVYLCASSLIYSNQPQHFGDGTRLSIL.

The rearrangement links TRBV12-2 to TRBJ2-6; TRBD1 is the table's D call and was not checked against the DNA. TRBV12-2 is a listed pseudogene. This CDR3 contains 21 residues. CDR3 sequence reads: CAPRLYPLLDRVDTGANVLTF. The CDR3 DNA reads as TGTGCCCCCCGCTTATACCCCCTCTTGGACAGGGTAGATACTGGGGCCAACGTCCTGACTTTC.

The chain has TRBV29-1 and TRBJ2-3, with TRBD1 identical over 10 bases. Per germline, CDR1 SQVTM and CDR2 ANQGSEA. The CDR3 length is 14 residues. Unmatched junction bases numbered 3, after V lost 6 bases and J lost 0 bases. CDR3 sequence (DNA): TGCAGCGTCGGGGGACAGGGGAGCACAGATACGCAGTATTTT. It is translated as CSVGGQGSTDTQYF.

The chain couples TRBV6-6 to TRBJ1-5; 8 bases line up with TRBD1. V gave up 6 bases and J gave up 0 bases; unmatched junction bases: 4. This CDR3 region has 15 residues. CDR1 and CDR2 from the germline V gene are MNHNY and SVGAGI (reference sequence). CDR3 nucleotides: TGTGCCAGCAGACCGGGACAGGATAGCAATCAGCCCCAGCATTTT. Amino acids: CASRPGQDSNQPQHF.

The CDR3: CSARAGGYTDTQYF. The DNA for the CDR3 is TGCAGCGCCCGAGCGGGGGGATACACAGATACGCAGTATTTT. The chain recombines TRBV29-1 with TRBJ2-3, with TRBD2 identical over 9 bases. Germline trimming cut 7 bases from V and 2 bases from J; bases unmatched to any gene: 7. The CDR3 extends over 14 amino acids. The germline V gene has CDR1 SQVTM and CDR2 ANQGSEA.

This rearrangement joins TRBV11-2 to TRBJ1-2; D ambiguous. Germline V gene lookup returns CDR1 SGHAT and CDR2 FQNNGV. The CDR3 spans 17 residues. Trimming cost V 1 base and J 2 bases, with 17 bases left between them. The CDR3 loop reads CASSLAFRSGANYGYTF. The CDR3 coding sequence is TGTGCCAGCAGCTTAGCCTTTCGGTCCGGTGCGAACTATGGCTACACCTTC.

The chain recombines TRBV28 with TRBJ2-7; TRBD2 is a possible D gene (6 bases). Germline CDR1 MDHEN, CDR2 SYDVKM. Trimming stripped 7 bases from V and 0 bases from J, with 13 bases between. The CDR3 length is 14 residues. The CDR3 reads CASNGGTFSYEQYF. In DNA form, the CDR3 reads TGTGCCAGCAACGGCGGGACGTTCTCCTACGAGCAGTACTTC.

This clone was detected once. The chain's CDR3 is CASSTSGANTGELFF. CDR3 nucleotide sequence: TGTGCCAGCAGTACTAGCGGGGCCAACACCGGGGAGCTGTTTTTT. This sequence joins TRBV6-1 and TRBJ2-2, with 10 bases lining up with TRBD2. Germline trimming cut 5 bases from V and 2 bases from J; bases unmatched to any gene: 2. This CDR3 is 15 amino acids long. Per the germline V gene, CDR1 is MNHNS and CDR2 is SASEGT.

CDR3 sequence (DNA): TGTGCCGGGACAGGGTATGAAAAACTGTTTTTT. Amino acids: CAGTGYEKLFF. The rearrangement links TRBV30 to TRBJ1-4; TRBD1 agrees at 9 bases. This CDR3 has 11 amino acids. The trim removed 8 bases at V and 6 bases at J, leaving 1 base unmatched. CDR1 is GTSNPN and CDR2 is SVGIG in the germline V gene (reference sequence).

The CDR3 region is CASSSRPDSDQHF. In DNA form, the CDR3 reads TGTGCCAGCAGCTCACGGCCAGACAGCGACCAGCATTTT. The chain is built from TRBV3-1 (or the pseudogene TRBV3-2) and TRBJ1-5, with TRBD1 as a possible D gene (5 bases). With 5 bases removed from V and 12 bases from J, the gap between germline ends came to 17 bases. The CDR3 covers 13 residues. Germline CDR1 reads LGHDT; CDR2 reads YNNKEL (reference sequence).

This clone was picked up one time. The chain is built from TRBV9 and TRBJ2-5; 13 bases match TRBD2. The CDR3 runs to 16 residues. Germline CDR1 and CDR2: SGDLS and YYNGEE. The V gene end was trimmed by 4 bases and the J gene end by 2 bases; junction bases not matched to a gene: 5. In nucleotides, the CDR3 is TGTGCCAGCAGCCCAGGGACTAGCGGGATTCAAGAGACCCAGTACTTC. Protein: CASSPGTSGIQETQYF.

The chain couples TRBV6-5 to TRBJ1-2; TRBD1 might be the D (6 bases). Germline loops: CDR1 MNHEY, CDR2 SVGAGI. The CDR3 covers 14 residues. Trimming stripped 6 bases from V and 4 bases from J, with 15 bases between. DNA for the CDR3: TGTGCCAGCAGACCTATCACAGGGTCCTATGGCTACACCTTC. It translates to CASRPITGSYGYTF.

The V gene is TRBV27, the J gene TRBJ2-3, with 12 positions matching TRBD1. After removal of 4 bases from V and 7 bases from J, the junction contained 3 bases not matched to a gene. This CDR3 spans 14 amino acids. Germline values: CDR1 MNHEY, CDR2 SMNVEV (reference sequence). CDR3 region: CASSSGQGAYTQYF. The CDR3 bases are TGTGCCAGCAGTTCGGGACAGGGGGCGTATACGCAGTATTTT.

Worth noting for this clone: At one of its ends the junction is not consistent with the germline gene, which may arise from a read error. The chain couples TRBV4-1 to TRBJ1-2; TRBD1 aligns across 7 bases. The CDR3 has 14 amino acids. Per germline, CDR1 MGHRA and CDR2 YSYEKL. Here the CDR3 reads CASSRETGYYGCTF. CDR3 bases: TGCGCCAGCAGCCGCGAGACAGGGTACTATGGCTGCACCTTC.

CDR3 sequence: CASRLQGSYEQYF. The CDR3, as DNA: TGTGCCAGCAGGCTACAGGGATCCTACGAGCAGTACTTC. The chain uses TRBV5-4 and TRBJ2-7; TRBD1 is a possible D gene (6 bases). The V gene's germline CDR1 is SGHNT and CDR2 YYREEE (reference sequence). CDR3 length equals 13 residues. V shed 5 bases and J shed 1 base, with 10 bases lying between them.

The chain links TRBV6-2 or TRBV6-3 to TRBJ2-1; 10 nucleotides align to TRBD1. The germline V gene encodes CDR1 MNHEY and CDR2 SVGEGT. The ends lost 6 bases at V and 8 bases at J; junction bases unmatched: 16. The CDR3 has 17 amino acids. CDR3 loop: CASSPFPRDRGVDEQFF. For the CDR3, the DNA is TGTGCCAGCAGCCCTTTCCCTAGGGACAGGGGCGTCGATGAGCAGTTCTTC.

This chain links TRBV12-3 or TRBV12-4 with TRBJ1-1; a weak D match, TRBD1 (6 bases). The V end lost 6 bases, the J end lost 10 bases, and 12 bases lay between the germline ends. The CDR3 consists of 11 residues. The CDR3 DNA is TGTGCCAGCAGCAATCGAGGGGGAGCTTTCTTT. Translation gives CASSNRGGAFF.

The chain carries TRBV6-1 and TRBJ2-1; 9 bases line up with TRBD2. The CDR3 sequence is 15 residues long. The germline gives CDR1 MNHNS, CDR2 SASEGT. J was trimmed by 8 bases and V by 1 base; bases with no gene match: 6. CDR3: CASSEGSGGQDEQFF. Written as DNA, the CDR3 is TGTGCCAGCAGTGAAGGGAGCGGGGGGCAGGATGAGCAGTTCTTC.

This chain joins TRBV5-1 and TRBJ1-4; D not resolved. The V and J ends lost 5 bases and 8 bases respectively, with 16 bases between them. The germline CDR1 and CDR2 sequences are SGHRS and YFSETQ. The CDR3 extends over 14 amino acids. Here the CDR3 reads CASRADYGREKLFF. The CDR3 DNA follows: TGCGCCAGCAGGGCTGACTATGGCAGAGAAAAACTGTTTTTT. Looking up the rest from reference TRBV5-1 and TRBJ1-4 gives the full variable domain: KAGVTQTPRYLIKTRGQQVTLSCSPISGHRSVSWYQQTPGQGLQFLFEYFSETQRNKGNFPGRFSGRQFSNSRSEMNVSTLELGDSALYLCASRADYGREKLFFGSGTQLSVL.

A remark on this clone: An end of the junction does not agree with germline; a read error may underlie this. The V gene is TRBV2, the J gene TRBJ2-7; D possibly corresponds to TRBD1 (6 bases). Germline V gives CDR1 SNHLY, CDR2 FYNNEI. This CDR3 is built from 10 residues. The CDR3 loop reads CASSVRTEIF. The CDR3 coding sequence is TGTGCCAGCAGTGTTCGGACAGAGATCTTC.

This sequence joins TRBV5-4 and TRBJ1-1, with D perhaps TRBD1 (6 bases). Germline lookup yields CDR1 SGHNT and CDR2 YYREEE (reference sequence). With 0 bases removed from V and 0 bases from J, the gap between germline ends came to 9 bases. The CDR3 sequence is 15 residues long. The CDR3 bases are TGTGCCAGCAGCTTGGAGGACAGCCTGAACACTGAAGCTTTCTTT. It yields the protein CASSLEDSLNTEAFF.

The chain recombines TRBV5-1 with TRBJ1-5; D gene unclear. The V gene lost 1 base and the J gene lost 4 bases, with 12 bases spanning the gap. Germline V gene data show CDR1 as SGHRS and CDR2 as YFSETQ. The CDR3 consists of 15 residues. CDR3 sequence reads: CASSLSAGPNQPQHF. The CDR3 nucleotides read TGCGCCAGCAGCTTGAGTGCGGGCCCTAATCAGCCCCAGCATTTT.

The chain uses TRBV7-8 and TRBJ1-1; D is ambiguous. Trimming removed 2 bases at V and 1 base at J, with 5 bases between. Per germline, CDR1 SGHVS and CDR2 FQNEAQ. The CDR3 totals 13 residues. The CDR3 DNA follows: TGTGCCAGCAGCTTACATAGGAACACTGAAGCTTTCTTT. Translating gives CASSLHRNTEAFF. The whole variable domain, remainder taken from reference TRBV7-8 and TRBJ1-1, is GAGVSQSPRYKVAKRGQDVALRCDPISGHVSLFWYQQALGQGPEFLTYFQNEAQLDKSGLPSDRFFAERPEGSVSTLKIQRTQQEDSAVYLCASSLHRNTEAFFGQGTRLTVV.

The sample holds a few counts of this clone. V gene TRBV20-1 combines with J gene TRBJ1-1; no definite D call. The germline V gene encodes CDR1 DFQATT and CDR2 SNEGSKA (reference sequence). This CDR3 is 11 amino acids long. Trimming removed 5 bases from V and 3 bases from J, with 7 bases in between. The CDR3 protein is CSAVDYTEAFF. The CDR3 nucleotides are TGCAGTGCTGTAGATTACACTGAAGCTTTCTTT.

The chain carries TRBV6-1 and TRBJ1-6; TRBD1 agrees at 7 bases. Germline trimming cut 3 bases from V and 6 bases from J; bases unmatched to any gene: 8. CDR3 length: 16 residues. Germline values: CDR1 MNHNS, CDR2 SASEGT. The CDR3 here is CASSDQPGQSNSPLHF. As DNA, the CDR3 is TGTGCCAGCAGTGACCAACCGGGACAGAGTAATTCACCCCTCCACTTT.

The chain has TRBV3-1 (or the pseudogene TRBV3-2) and TRBJ1-2; 8 bases agree with TRBD1. V was pared by 4 bases and J by 2 bases, with 6 bases of the junction left unmatched. The CDR3 runs to 15 residues. In germline, CDR1 is LGHDT, CDR2 YNNKEL (reference sequence). DNA of the CDR3: TGTGCCAGCAGCCGGGGACAGGTGACGAACTATGGCTACACCTTC. Its translation is CASSRGQVTNYGYTF.

The chain carries TRBV2 and TRBJ1-6, with D perhaps matching TRBD1 (5 bases). In germline, CDR1 is SNHLY, CDR2 FYNNEI. Trimming shortened V by 3 bases and J by 8 bases, and 11 bases separated the two germline ends. CDR3 length: 14 amino acids. The CDR3 loop is CASSDGTSHSPLHF. The CDR3 coding sequence is TGTGCCAGCAGTGATGGGACTTCTCATTCACCCCTCCACTTT.

J is TRBJ2-3 and V is TRBV27; D gene uncertain. Per the germline V gene, CDR1 is MNHEY and CDR2 is SMNVEV (reference sequence). Trimming pared 3 bases from V and 2 bases from J, leaving 9 bases between. The CDR3 is 14 amino acids. DNA of the CDR3: TGTGCCAGCAGTTTCTACAGCCTCACAGATACGCAGTATTTT. It encodes CASSFYSLTDTQYF.

The chain joins TRBV5-4 to TRBJ1-1; 7 bases fit TRBD1. The J segment lost 7 bases and the V segment lost 0 bases, leaving 3 bases of the junction unmatched. Germline CDR1 and CDR2: SGHNT and YYREEE (reference sequence). This CDR3 has 13 amino acids. Here the CDR3 DNA reads TGTGCCAGCAGCTTGGAAAGACAGGGTGAAGCTTTCTTT. Protein sequence: CASSLERQGEAFF.